This TCR beta chain was documented in a study of CD8+ T cells in alopecia areata (dated by TCRdb to the late 2010s). In terms of the full investigation: The treated patients, all with moderate-to-severe alopecia areata, were enrolled in an open-label pilot trial of oral tofacitinib given at 5 to 10 mg twice daily. Biopsies were taken from tofacitinib-treated patients at baseline and again at 4 and 24 weeks into treatment, and several of those patients also had a later scalp biopsy. On the human side, TCRbeta sequencing was run on scalp tissue and on sorted CD4+ and CD8+ peripheral blood T cells from healthy controls and from alopecia areata patients with either patchy or totalis/universalis disease. Amplification of TCRbeta CDR3 regions was done by immunoSEQ multiplex PCR using 35 Vbeta forward primers and 13 Jbeta reverse primers. Clonality in the scalp was compared among normal scalp (n=4), patchy alopecia areata scalp (n=8), and alopecia totalis/universalis scalp (n=8). Patients stayed on tofacitinib for 6 to 18 months and then had 6 months of follow-up off drug so that delayed response and recurrence could be assessed. High-throughput TCRbeta sequencing was used to examine T cell clonal expansion in alopecia areata in both the C3H/HeJ mouse model and human patients. In treated patients, disease severity was measured using the SALT score, which gives the percentage of scalp surface area affected. RNA was extracted with the PAXgene miRNA kit for fixed scalp, the miRNeasy kit for PBMCs, and the RNeasy kit for mouse skin. The paper as a whole reports these results and caveats: Compared with normal scalp, lesional scalp had higher clonality and more expanded CD8+ clones, particularly in alopecia totalis/universalis, a pattern that suggests antigenic drive. With tofacitinib, both scalp clonality and the number of expanded CD8+ clones among the top 100 scalp clones went down significantly. During tofacitinib treatment, many expanded lesional clones remained in scalp and blood, and this persistence may partly explain relapse after treatment is stopped. Shared TCR sequences between patients were less evident than in mice, which may be partly attributable to HLA diversity in the patient population. Because the treated cohort was small and had only one nonresponder, larger studies are needed to examine links between baseline CD8+ expansion and response. Resident alphabeta T cells in normal human skin are also sequenced, complicating scalp TCR repertoire analysis, unlike mouse skin dominated by gammadelta T cells.

This clone showed up just a few times. The clone's antigen remains unknown. No base quality information exists; no much larger clone differs at one position. V loses 11 bases at its end and J loses 4 bases; junction bases beyond the gene matches: 14. The CDR3, cysteine through phenylalanine, is 16 amino acids long. Only the CDR3 part of the read is kept: 48 bases, read in frame from the first base. As encoded in the germline V gene, CDR1 is SGHAT while CDR2 is FQNNGV. Receptors were amplified or captured by the immunoSEQ multiplex PCR assay. RNA was extracted from all samples and reverse transcribed into cDNA, which served as template for TCR sequencing. SuperScript III was used for first-strand cDNA synthesis, primed with a 2:1 mix of oligo-dT and random hexamers. A synthetic immune receptor repertoire was used to measure amplification bias, and any remaining bias was corrected computationally. The study's processing was this. Raw reads were preprocessed to remove errors, and CDR3 was defined by IMGT conventions from the conserved cysteine to phenylalanine. To get clonality, Shannon entropy was normalized by log2 of the number of productive unique TCRs and the result was subtracted from 1. Whether scalp clones were CD4 or CD8 was inferred by matching scalp TCRbeta sequences against CD4 and CD8 repertoires sorted from blood. TCRdb holds this immuneACCESS table with in-frame rearrangements only. Some clones are missing; in checked studies, unresolved V genes explain under half, and the rest has no known cause. Clonal size and the V and J genes are those of that table, whereas D and trimming came from the DNA. The sample yields roughly 110,000 clones; roughly 50% were counted once. The leading ten clones occupy 9% to 15% of the sample.

The time point label on this specimen signifies: about 5 months on oral tofacitinib. The treatment or condition label, read with the paper, signifies: oral pan-JAK inhibitor, 5-10 mg twice daily. From alopecia areata patients, peripheral blood was collected along with lesional scalp punch biopsies. After PBMCs were isolated by density centrifugation and stained for CD3, CD4 and CD8, a FACSAria was used to sort CD4+ and CD8+ T cells. This TCR derives from a human donor with alopecia areata. The sample in question was CD8+ T cells sorted from blood, obtained at week 24, from a patient treated with tofacitinib. The chain uses TRBV11-2 and TRBJ2-3, with TRBD2 matching 11 junction bases. CDR3 loop: CAYVHLAGGASDTQYF. The DNA sequence is as follows: TGTGCCTACGTTCACTTAGCGGGGGGGGCCTCAGATACGCAGTATTTT.